This T cell receptor (beta chain) came from a study of siplizumab effects on memory and regulatory T cells. Whole-study results and caveats: Roughly 80-97% of proliferating clones (CD4+ or CD8+) could not be assigned a naive or memory phenotype. Major contributors to the alloresponse seemed to be naive T cells, which also appeared more diverse than memory cells. Alloreactive clones mapping to unstimulated subsets formed only a minor fraction. Siplizumab led to significantly less abundant alloreactive sequences that could be traced back to unstimulated CD4+ memory cells.

The sample holds a few counts of this clone. What it binds is not known. Germline CDR1 is MNHEY and CDR2 is SVGAGI. V was cut by 0 bases and J by 7 bases, with 16 bases left in between. The CDR3 sequence is 16 residues long. This table comes from immunoSEQ multiplex PCR, and its TCRdb copy is limited to in-frame clones, with some not included. Of under 110,000 clones detected, approximately 91% appear once; the ten largest clones hold 12%. The chain employs TRBV6-5 and TRBJ2-1; a possible D gene is TRBD1 (7 bases). This receptor was identified in a human donor in good health. Sequenced input: non-Treg CD4+ T cells sorted from blood. In DNA form, the CDR3 reads TGTGCCAGCAGTTACTCGGGGGCAGGGGGGAGGAATGAGCAGTTCTTC. It translates to CASSYSGAGGRNEQFF.